What follows are 32 T cell receptor beta chains derived from one specimen sequenced in a study of T cells after yellow fever vaccination. TCRdb recomputed calls from the 5' RACE reads with MiXCR, one row per CDR3 protein. This sample has 180,000 or so distinct CDR3 sequences, with more than 9.5% found just once. The material was CD8+ T cells sorted from PBMCs, obtained 15 days after the yellow fever booster vaccination. The receptor source for this set is a man aged 18 to 30 who received the YFV17D yellow fever vaccine.

In its sample, this clonotype was seen a few times. This CDR3 is CASSGRINQPQHF. As DNA, the CDR3 is TGTGCCAGCAGCGGCAGGATCAATCAGCCCCAGCATTTT. The genes are TRBV6-5 and TRBJ1-5; D remains unclear. CDR1 is MNHEY and CDR2 is SVGAGI in the germline V gene. The germline V and J ends were trimmed by 6 bases and 3 bases, with 9 bases remaining between them. The CDR3 totals 13 residues.

The V and J genes are TRBV3-1 and TRBJ2-3; no clear D gene. Germline values: CDR1 LGHDT, CDR2 YNNKEL (reference sequence). The V and J ends lost 10 bases and 4 bases respectively, with 9 bases between them. The CDR3 has 11 amino acids. CDR3 region: CATSDADTQYF. CDR3 DNA: TGTGCCACTTCGGATGCAGATACGCAGTATTTT.

This clonotype was recorded only once. This chain connects TRBV27 to TRBJ1-1, with D perhaps TRBD1 (6 bases). The CDR3 spans 13 residues. Germline loops: CDR1 MNHEY, CDR2 SMNVEV (reference sequence). Trimming took 3 bases from V and 4 from J, leaving 9 bases between them. This chain's CDR3 is CASSFRDTTEAFF. The CDR3 nucleotides are TGTGCCAGCAGTTTTCGGGACACCACTGAAGCTTTCTTT.

This clonotype was detected a few times. This sequence joins TRBV12-3 or TRBV12-4 and TRBJ2-6; possibly TRBD2 for D (6 bases). The CDR3 contains 16 residues. The V end lost 5 bases, the J end lost 0 bases, and 11 bases lay between the germline ends. CDR3 in DNA: TGTGCCAGCAGTGCAGGGACTTACTCTGGGGCCAACGTCCTGACTTTC. As protein: CASSAGTYSGANVLTF.

The rearrangement joins TRBV28 to TRBJ2-3; a possible D gene is TRBD2 (5 bases). Looked up from germline, CDR1 is MDHEN and CDR2 is SYDVKM. V lost 6 bases and J 0 bases, leaving 13 bases between the germline ends. The CDR3 extends over 15 amino acids. CDR3 DNA: TGTGCCAGCAGCCGTCGGGGTTCTAGCACAGATACGCAGTATTTT. Encoded protein: CASSRRGSSTDTQYF.

This clonotype was seen a single time. This chain uses TRBV20-1 with TRBJ1-4; possibly TRBD1 for D (5 bases). V was clipped by 3 bases and J by 0 bases, with 11 bases between them. Germline loops: CDR1 DFQATT, CDR2 SNEGSKA (reference sequence). The length of the CDR3 is 15 residues. CDR3: CSARSRDATNEKLFF. CDR3 nucleotide sequence: TGCAGTGCTAGGTCGAGGGACGCAACTAATGAAAAACTGTTTTTT.

This clonotype was counted a few times. The gene calls are TRBV19 and TRBJ2-1; no firm D call. Germline assignment: CDR1 LNHDA and CDR2 SQIVND (reference sequence). Trimming shortened V by 3 bases and J by 1 base, and 4 bases separated the two germline ends. The CDR3 is 13 residues long. The CDR3 loop is CASSIRSYNEQFF. The CDR3 region has the DNA TGTGCCAGTAGTATCCGATCCTACAATGAGCAGTTCTTC.

This sequence joins TRBV7-9 and TRBJ2-3, with unresolved D. The V gene lost 7 bases and the J gene lost 2 bases, with 19 bases spanning the gap. Germline V CDR1 and CDR2: SEHNR, FQNEAQ (reference sequence). The CDR3 consists of 16 residues. The CDR3: CASTWLVGPDTDTQYF. The CDR3 region has the DNA TGTGCCAGCACCTGGCTTGTGGGCCCGGACACAGATACGCAGTATTTT.

This clonotype turned up a few times. This chain joins TRBV4-3 and TRBJ2-2, with D maybe TRBD2 (5 bases). The CDR3 extends over 15 amino acids. Per the germline V gene, CDR1 is LGHNA and CDR2 is YSLEER. V was trimmed by 0 bases and J by 4 bases, leaving 9 bases between them. The CDR3 region has the DNA TGCGCCAGCAGCCAAGAGAACGGGGTCACCGGGGAGCTGTTTTTT. Translation gives CASSQENGVTGELFF.

In this sample, this clonotype turned up a few times. The CDR3 protein is CASSSEEGINTEAFF. CDR3 coding DNA: TGTGCCAGCAGTTCAGAAGAGGGCATAAACACTGAAGCTTTCTTT. V and J are TRBV6-5 and TRBJ1-1; D gene uncertain. This CDR3 contains 15 residues. Germline CDR1 is MNHEY and CDR2 is SVGAGI. V gave up 4 bases and J gave up 2 bases, with 14 bases separating them.

This clonotype was detected only a few times. The CDR3 nucleotides read TGTGCCAGCAGCGCTTGGTCCATAGATACGCAGTATTTT. Translated, it gives CASSAWSIDTQYF. V is TRBV11-2 and J is TRBJ2-3; D remains ambiguous. The CDR3 is made up of 13 amino acids. Per the germline V gene, CDR1 is SGHAT and CDR2 is FQNNGV. Trimming removed 5 bases from V and 5 bases from J, with 11 bases in between.

This clonotype was counted only a few times. This chain links TRBV9 with TRBJ2-5; TRBD2 aligns across 13 bases. Trimming at V came to 3 bases and at J to 4 bases, leaving 3 bases not matched to a gene. The CDR3 loop spans 15 amino acids. Germline V gene data show CDR1 as SGDLS and CDR2 as YYNGEE. CDR3: CASSGTSGGAETQYF. CDR3 bases: TGTGCCAGCAGCGGAACTAGCGGGGGGGCAGAGACCCAGTACTTC.

The chain couples TRBV4-1 to TRBJ1-2; the D gene is possibly TRBD1 (6 bases). The V and J ends lost 0 bases and 5 bases respectively, with 19 bases between them. CDR1 is MGHRA, CDR2 YSYEKL, per germline. This CDR3 contains 17 residues. Written as DNA, the CDR3 is TGCGCCAGCAGCCAAGATTCAGGGGCCAAATTAAAATATGGCTACACCTTC. Translated, it gives CASSQDSGAKLKYGYTF.

This chain uses TRBV2 with TRBJ2-1; TRBD2 agrees at 12 bases. Per germline, CDR1 SNHLY and CDR2 FYNNEI. CDR3 length: 15 residues. The V gene end was trimmed by 7 bases and the J gene end by 5 bases; junction bases not matched to a gene: 6. The CDR3 DNA follows: TGTGCCAGCATTCCCCTAGCGGGGGGGCACAATGAGCAGTTCTTC. Amino acid sequence: CASIPLAGGHNEQFF.

The chain carries TRBV11-2 and TRBJ2-2; D uncertain. There are 14 residues in the CDR3. V shed 1 base and J shed 7 bases, with 10 bases lying between them. Germline loops: CDR1 SGHAT, CDR2 FQNNGV. CDR3 residues: CASSLGSLVGELFF. DNA for the CDR3: TGTGCCAGCAGCTTAGGATCTTTGGTCGGGGAGCTGTTTTTT.

Points on this clonotype: The final CDR3 position lacks the conserved phenylalanine or tryptophan, pointing to a likely read error. This chain links TRBV27 with TRBJ1-5; unclear D gene. The CDR3 length is 14 residues. Germline CDR1 MNHEY, CDR2 SMNVEV (reference sequence). Trimming removed 0 bases from V and 7 bases from J, with 10 bases in between. CDR3 protein: CASSLSGSGQPQHL. Here the CDR3 DNA reads TGTGCCAGCAGTTTATCAGGGAGTGGGCAGCCCCAGCATTTG.

This rearrangement joins TRBV4-3 to TRBJ2-6; 11 bases line up with TRBD1. V lost 8 bases and J lost 3; bases outside the gene matches: 9. Germline values: CDR1 LGHNA, CDR2 YSLEER. The CDR3 length is 17 residues. In DNA, the CDR3 is TGCGCCAGCGGACAGGGGGCACCTAGTTATGGGGCCAACGTCCTGACTTTC. Translating gives CASGQGAPSYGANVLTF.

The rearrangement joins TRBV4-2 to TRBJ2-5; TRBD1 or TRBD2 may be the D gene (5 bases each). The germline V and J ends were trimmed by 4 bases and 1 base, with 7 bases remaining between them. The germline V gene has CDR1 LGHNA and CDR2 YNFKEQ. The CDR3 has 13 residues. CDR3 in DNA: TGTGCCAGCAGCCCCGGGGCCCAAGAGACCCAGTACTTC. It encodes CASSPGAQETQYF.

This clonotype has more than one count but fewer than ten. V gene TRBV9 combines with J gene TRBJ2-1, with D maybe TRBD2 (5 bases). Germline CDR1 and CDR2: SGDLS and YYNGEE. V was cut by 3 bases and J by 4 bases, with 14 bases left in between. The CDR3 has 15 residues. CDR3 bases: TGTGCCAGCAGCGGGTCCGGGGTGGCGTACAATGAGCAGTTCTTC. Its translation: CASSGSGVAYNEQFF.

This clonotype was counted only a few times. This chain links TRBV27 with TRBJ2-7, with 7 bases matching TRBD1. The germline V gene has CDR1 MNHEY and CDR2 SMNVEV (reference sequence). The CDR3 covers 15 residues. Unmatched junction bases numbered 7, after V lost 5 bases and J lost 0 bases. In DNA form, the CDR3 reads TGTGCCAGCAGTGCGACAGGGTTAAGCTCCTACGAGCAGTACTTC. Amino acids: CASSATGLSSYEQYF.

In this sample, this clonotype turned up many times. This chain joins TRBV10-3 and TRBJ2-2; maybe TRBD2 (5 bases). V shed 4 bases and J shed 2 bases, with 11 bases lying between them. The CDR3 totals 15 residues. Germline V gene sequence: CDR1 ENHRY, CDR2 SYGVKD. DNA of the CDR3: TGTGCCATCAGTGTCAAGGGAGTTAACACCGGGGAGCTGTTTTTT. Protein product: CAISVKGVNTGELFF.

The chain couples TRBV20-1 to TRBJ2-4, with D perhaps TRBD1 (6 bases). Looked up from germline, CDR1 is DFQATT and CDR2 is SNEGSKA (reference sequence). Between the trimmed V and J ends, which lost 6 bases and 5 bases, there was a span of 14 bases. The CDR3 runs 13 residues. The CDR3 bases are TGCAGTGCGGACCGGACAGAGGAAAACATTCAGTACTTC. Encoded protein: CSADRTEENIQYF.

This clonotype occurred a few times. Here the CDR3 reads CAWSVSTYSYTF. The DNA for the CDR3 is TGTGCCTGGAGTGTATCGACGTATTCCTACACCTTC. This rearrangement joins TRBV30 to TRBJ1-2; D remains ambiguous. Germline assignment: CDR1 GTSNPN and CDR2 SVGIG (reference sequence). V lost 0 bases and J 10 bases, leaving 12 bases between the germline ends. There are 12 residues in the CDR3.

In this sample, this clonotype turned up a few times. The chain carries TRBV28 and TRBJ2-2; D is ambiguous. Germline V gene sequence: CDR1 MDHEN, CDR2 SYDVKM. Trimming removed 5 bases from V and 9 bases from J, with 16 bases in between. This CDR3 contains 14 residues. The CDR3 reads CASSLRGPSRELFF. In nucleotides, the CDR3 is TGTGCCAGCAGTCTGCGAGGACCCTCCAGGGAGCTGTTTTTT.

The chain joins TRBV5-1 to TRBJ2-7, with D possibly TRBD1 on 6 matching bases. With 5 bases removed from V and 3 bases from J, the gap between germline ends came to 12 bases. Per germline, CDR1 SGHRS and CDR2 YFSETQ. The CDR3 loop spans 13 amino acids. CDR3 bases: TGCGCCAGCAGGGCTACAGGGAGCTACGAGCAGTACTTC. Encoded protein: CASRATGSYEQYF. Together with reference TRBV5-1 and TRBJ2-7, the CDR3 gives the full variable domain: KAGVTQTPRYLIKTRGQQVTLSCSPISGHRSVSWYQQTPGQGLQFLFEYFSETQRNKGNFPGRFSGRQFSNSRSEMNVSTLELGDSALYLCASRATGSYEQYFGPGTRLTVT.

This clonotype was detected a few times. The chain uses TRBV7-9 and TRBJ2-1, with D possibly being TRBD1 or TRBD2 (5 bases each). Germline lookup yields CDR1 SEHNR and CDR2 FQNEAQ (reference sequence). This CDR3 has 15 residues. Deletions cut 1 base from V and 2 bases from J, with 9 bases between. CDR3 in DNA: TGTGCCAGCAGCTTAGGGGGGTTCCCCTACAATGAGCAGTTCTTC. It specifies CASSLGGFPYNEQFF.

This clonotype was seen ten or more times. This CDR3 reads CASSPSHRVLGYTF. Written as DNA, the CDR3 is TGTGCCAGCAGTCCCTCCCACAGGGTCCTTGGCTACACCTTC. The chain links TRBV27 to TRBJ1-2; tentatively, D is TRBD1 (6 bases). The ends were cut back, 5 bases at V and 7 bases at J, with 17 bases in the middle. From germline, CDR1 is MNHEY and CDR2 SMNVEV (reference sequence). The CDR3 sequence is 14 residues long.

The J gene is TRBJ1-1, the V gene TRBV7-9, with D tentatively TRBD1 (5 bases). Germline V gene data show CDR1 as SEHNR and CDR2 as FQNEAQ (reference sequence). This CDR3 contains 16 residues. Trimming left V 5 bases short and J 2 bases short, with 18 bases between. The CDR3 sequence: CASSPDADRPNTEAFF. The CDR3 bases are TGTGCCAGCAGCCCTGACGCCGACAGACCAAACACTGAAGCTTTCTTT.

The chain recombines TRBV5-1 with TRBJ1-2, with D perhaps TRBD1 (5 bases). CDR3 length: 18 amino acids. CDR1 and CDR2 from the germline V gene are SGHRS and YFSETQ. V gave up 6 bases and J gave up 1 base, with 25 bases separating them. This chain's CDR3 is CASKGSGIGARGNYGYTF. In DNA form, the CDR3 reads TGCGCCAGCAAGGGGTCAGGGATCGGCGCCCGGGGTAACTATGGCTACACCTTC.

In its sample, this clonotype was seen a few times. This chain connects TRBV4-1 to TRBJ2-3; no clear D gene. V was trimmed by 3 bases and J by 1 base, leaving 11 bases between them. CDR3 size: 15 residues. Germline CDR1 MGHRA, CDR2 YSYEKL. The CDR3 nucleotides read TGCGCCAGCAGCCAGTTTCAGGCCCGCACAGATACGCAGTATTTT. This codes for CASSQFQARTDTQYF.

Here the CDR3 DNA reads TGTGCCACCAGCAGAGACACAGGGAAACCTCTCCCCGATGGCTACACCTTC. This encodes CATSRDTGKPLPDGYTF. J is TRBJ1-2 and V is TRBV15; D perhaps matches TRBD1 (6 bases). From germline, CDR1 is LNHNV and CDR2 YYDKDF (reference sequence). The CDR3 runs 17 residues. Trimming stripped 0 bases from V and 6 bases from J, with 20 bases between. The complete variable domain, with remaining parts taken from reference TRBV15 and TRBJ1-2, reads DAMVIQNPRYQVTQFGKPVTLSCSQTLNHNVMYWYQQKSSQAPKLLFHYYDKDFNNEADTPDNFQSRRPNTSFCFLDIRSPGLGDTAMYLCATSRDTGKPLPDGYTFGSGTRLTVV.

The chain links TRBV6-2 or TRBV6-3 to TRBJ2-5; 10 nucleotides align to TRBD1. The CDR3 consists of 17 residues. Trimming at V came to 0 bases and at J to 4 bases, leaving 8 bases not matched to a gene. Per the germline V gene, CDR1 is MNHEY and CDR2 is SVGEGT. The DNA of the CDR3 is TGTGCCAGCAGTTACTCGACAGGGGGCGATCAAACAGAGACCCAGTACTTC. Amino acid sequence: CASSYSTGGDQTETQYF.